A single sample gave rise to the 5 T cell receptor beta chains below, sequenced in a study of vaccination and CD4 T cells after COVID-19. Sequenced with the Oncomine TCR Beta short-read assay was DNA taken from cultured CD4+ T cells. A single record per CDR3 protein comes from TCRdb applying MiXCR to the PCR reads. This table has some 18,000 distinct CDR3 sequences, around three quarters appearing once. The antigens of these receptors remain unknown. Specified treatment: roughly 10-day PBMC culture with coronavirus spike peptide pools or control peptides (ViraFEST assay). The sequencing input was CD4+ T cells from blood, cultured in vitro. These receptors came from a human donor who had recovered from COVID-19.

The V and J genes are TRBV19 and TRBJ1-2, with a possible D match to TRBD1 (5 bases). CDR3 size: 13 residues. Germline assignment: CDR1 LNHDA and CDR2 SQIVND (reference sequence). Trimming left V 11 bases short and J 5 bases short, with 18 bases between. This CDR3 is CAAKGRGWYGYTF. The CDR3 nucleotides are TGTGCCGCTAAGGGGAGGGGCTGGTATGGCTACACCTTC.

The V call is TRBV6-5, the J call TRBJ1-1, with D tentatively TRBD1 (6 bases). The CDR3 extends over 15 amino acids. Trimming cost V 0 bases and J 0 bases, with 8 bases left between them. CDR1 and CDR2 (germline): MNHEY, SVGAGI. CDR3 sequence reads: CASSYSGGLNTEAFF. CDR3 in DNA: TGTGCCAGCAGTTACTCGGGGGGCCTGAACACTGAAGCTTTCTTT.

This clonotype showed up just a few times. CDR3 nucleotide sequence: TGCAGCGTCTACAGGACAGGGACCACCGGGGAGCTGTTTTTT. Encoded protein: CSVYRTGTTGELFF. V gene TRBV29-1 combines with J gene TRBJ2-2; 8 positions agree with TRBD1. CDR3 length: 14 amino acids. Germline CDR1 is SQVTM and CDR2 is ANQGSEA. Trimming cost V 6 bases and J 4 bases; bases outside gene matches: 7.

The chain combines TRBV27 with TRBJ2-7, with TRBD1 matching over 7 bases. CDR3 length: 14 residues. The germline gives CDR1 MNHEY, CDR2 SMNVEV (reference sequence). V shed 4 bases and J 7 bases; nucleotides not matched to a gene: 10. The DNA of the CDR3 is TGTGCCAGCAGTTCGAAGGGACAGCCTTGGGAGCAGTACTTC. Amino acid sequence: CASSSKGQPWEQYF.

The chain is built from TRBV11-3 and TRBJ2-5; unclear D gene. CDR3 length: 13 residues. CDR1 SGHNT and CDR2 YENEEA come from the germline V gene. The V and J ends lost 0 bases and 7 bases respectively, with 9 bases between them. The CDR3 sequence: CASSLDPARTQYF. The CDR3 nucleotides are TGTGCCAGCAGCTTAGACCCTGCCCGGACCCAGTACTTC.